One T cell receptor beta chain is described in this entry. Antigen specificity is unknown. This sample is part of a study of response to subunit inactivated influenza vaccine. Findings and caveats of the study: That few new T cells are recruited by each seasonal influenza vaccination was the authors' suggestion.

TCRdb re-analysed the RT-PCR reads in MiXCR, keeping a single row per CDR3 protein. Of roughly 500,000 distinct CDR3 sequences detected, approximately 15% appear once; the ten largest clones hold approximately 3%. The material sequenced was CD4+ T cells sorted from PBMCs, taken roughly 24 months after vaccination. The source is a man in his fifties or sixties who received an inactivated influenza vaccine.

The CDR3 region has the DNA TGTGCCAGCAGCCGCGGGACAGGGGAATATGAGCAGTTCTTC. Translated, it gives CASSRGTGEYEQFF. The genes are TRBV4-2 and TRBJ2-1, with TRBD1 matching over 10 bases. V gave up 4 bases and J gave up 8 bases; unmatched junction bases: 5. This CDR3 spans 14 amino acids. The germline gives CDR1 LGHNA, CDR2 YNFKEQ.